This T cell receptor (beta chain) was sequenced in a study of graft-versus-host responses after intestinal transplantation. Study-wide context: Recipients across the board were started on anti-thymocyte globulin induction, then kept on tacrolimus and steroids for about 3 years.

Trimming took 2 bases from V and 7 from J, leaving 11 bases between them. Germline CDR1 MNHEY, CDR2 SVGAGI. CDR3 length: 13 residues. Note on this clone: Its antigen is not identified.

Sequencing was performed with immunoSEQ multiplex PCR; in TCRdb, only in-frame clones are kept and a portion is missing. The data show around 100,000 clones, with 90% to 95% seen just once and less than 1.5% held by the top ten. This clonotype was sampled from a human donor who was the organ donor for an intestinal transplant. The rearrangement links TRBV6-5 to TRBJ1-1; D is ambiguous. The starting material was unstimulated CD8+ T cells sorted from spleen or lymph node cells, obtained before transplant. CDR3 coding DNA: TGTGCCAGCAGTTACAGCGGGGTTAGTGAAGCTTTCTTT. Its protein is CASSYSGVSEAFF.